This T cell receptor beta chain was retrieved from a study of regulatory T cells in long-lasting Graves disease. Study background: Antithyroid drugs had been given to newly diagnosed Graves' patients for under 3 months.

From germline, CDR1 is MNHEY and CDR2 SVGAGI. The CDR3 totals 13 residues. Trimming took 2 bases from V and 3 from J, leaving 8 bases between them. Time point noted: newly diagnosed GD, antithyroid drugs for less than 3 months. There was RNA extracted from PBMCs, and the TCR library was made from it. The source of the patients was an endocrinology department in Xi'an, China. Construction of TCR beta libraries relied on iRepertoire HTBI primers and on Arm-PCR targeting CDR3 regions. TCRdb itself ran the multiplex PCR reads through MiXCR, one entry per CDR3 protein. The table has over 400,000 distinct CDR3 sequences, less than 15% seen once; the top ten hold approximately 19%. These same records also appear under a second study, on T cells in Graves' hyperthyroidism and ophthalmopathy. Per that paper: The TCR CDR3 was amplified in a first-round RT-PCR using the HTBI primer set.

The chain carries TRBV6-5 and TRBJ2-7; D is ambiguous. The sample here was peripheral blood mononuclear cells (PBMCs), taken at new diagnosis, from a patient treated with antithyroid drugs. This TCR derives from a woman in her forties or fifties with Graves disease. CDR3 sequence: CASSYGQVYEQYF. Here the CDR3 DNA reads TGTGCCAGCAGTTACGGGCAGGTCTACGAGCAGTACTTC.